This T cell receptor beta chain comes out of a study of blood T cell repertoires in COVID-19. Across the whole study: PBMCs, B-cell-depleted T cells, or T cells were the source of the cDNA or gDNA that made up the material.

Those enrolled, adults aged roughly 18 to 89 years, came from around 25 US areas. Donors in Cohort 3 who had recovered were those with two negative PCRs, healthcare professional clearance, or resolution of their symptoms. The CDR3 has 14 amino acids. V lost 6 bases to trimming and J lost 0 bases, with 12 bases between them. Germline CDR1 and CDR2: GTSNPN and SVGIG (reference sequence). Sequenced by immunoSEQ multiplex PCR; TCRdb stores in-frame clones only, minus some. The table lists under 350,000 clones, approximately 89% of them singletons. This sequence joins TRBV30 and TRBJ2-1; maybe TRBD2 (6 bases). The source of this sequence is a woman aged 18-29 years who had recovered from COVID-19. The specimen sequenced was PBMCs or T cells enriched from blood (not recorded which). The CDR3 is CACQEGRSYNEQFF. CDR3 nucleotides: TGTGCCTGCCAGGAGGGCCGCTCCTACAATGAGCAGTTCTTC. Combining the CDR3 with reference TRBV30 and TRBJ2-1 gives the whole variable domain SQTIHQWPATLVQPVGSPLSLECTVEGTSNPNLYWYRQAAGRGLQLLFYSVGIGQISSEVPQNLSASRPQDRQFILSSKKLLLSDSGFYLCACQEGRSYNEQFFGPGTRLTVL.